This entry lists 3 T cell receptor beta chains sequenced from one sample in a study of cytomegalovirus exposure and HLA in healthy donors. Use of 60 Vbeta and 13 Jbeta primers characterized the PCR. Clones were sequenced by immunoSEQ multiplex PCR, and TCRdb holds only the in-frame ones, with some missing. The data contain around 200,000 clones, 65% to 90% of them singletons. The sample consisted of PBMCs. The receptors originated from a girl aged 2 to 9 in good health and CMV-seropositive.

The J gene is TRBJ2-2, the V gene TRBV7-2; 7 bases agree with TRBD2. The CDR3 covers 16 residues. From germline, CDR1 is SGHTA and CDR2 FQGNSA. V trimming: 5 bases; J trimming: 3 bases; junction bases outside the gene matches: 9. As DNA, the CDR3 is TGTGCCAGCAGCCCCCGAGCGGGAAAGGACACCGGGGAGCTGTTTTTT. This codes for CASSPRAGKDTGELFF. Full variable domain (outside the CDR3, taken from reference TRBV7-2 and TRBJ2-2): GAGVSQSPSNKVTEKGKDVELRCDPISGHTALYWYRQSLGQGLEFLIYFQGNSAPDKSGLPSDRFSAERTGGSVSTLTIQRTQQEDSAVYLCASSPRAGKDTGELFFGEGSRLTVL.

The chain has TRBV4-1 and TRBJ1-2; tentative D call: TRBD1 (5 bases). The CDR3 covers 13 residues. From germline, CDR1 is MGHRA and CDR2 YSYEKL. V shed 2 bases and J shed 5 bases, with 9 bases lying between them. The CDR3 sequence: CASSQLPGYGYTF. The CDR3 coding sequence is TGCGCCAGCAGCCAACTCCCAGGGTATGGCTACACCTTC.

The V gene is TRBV11-2, the J gene TRBJ1-1; TRBD1 aligns across 7 bases. J gave up 9 bases and V 2 bases, and 6 bases lay outside the gene matches. This CDR3 has 13 amino acids. Per the germline V gene, CDR1 is SGHAT and CDR2 is FQNNGV. CDR3 in DNA: TGTGCCAGCAGCTTACCGGGCAGGGGGAAAGCTTTCTTT. Protein product: CASSLPGRGKAFF.